The clone carrying this T cell receptor (beta chain) appeared many times. J was trimmed by 2 bases and V by 5 bases; bases with no gene match: 9. The length of the CDR3 is 16 residues. Germline V gives CDR1 SEHNR, CDR2 FQNEAQ (reference sequence). These data are taken from a study of Graves' ophthalmopathy and Graves' hyperthyroidism. As for the study in general: Blood was drawn at initial diagnosis, before any treatment.

RNA transcripts yielded amplified TCR beta CDR3 regions. After a first-round RT-PCR with HTBI primers, a second-round multiplex PCR was run. TCRdb reprocessed the multiplex PCR reads with MiXCR, giving one entry per CDR3 protein. The sample lists under 350,000 distinct CDR3 sequences; under 20% were seen once. Among the exclusions were patients with other autoimmune diseases, uncontrolled infections, pregnancy or lactation. This rearrangement joins TRBV7-9 to TRBJ2-5, with 9 positions matching TRBD1. What was sequenced was peripheral blood. The sequence was obtained from an adult man with Graves' ophthalmopathy. CDR3 nucleotides: TGTGCCAGCAGCGGACAGGGGTCTATTCGACAAGAGACCCAGTACTTC. This encodes CASSGQGSIRQETQYF.